This T cell receptor (beta chain) was captured by sequencing in a study of blood T cell repertoires in COVID-19 (dated by TCRdb to 2020 to 2022). The study in broad terms: Samples from collaborators originated in the United States, Italy and Spain and spanned both the acute and convalescent phases of COVID-19. The material from the prospective study consisted of cDNA or gDNA derived from T cells, B-cell-depleted T cells, or PBMCs. The repertoires were made available in a free public database intended to serve as a resource for research on the immune response to SARS-CoV-2. Where HLA class I and class II types were available, the types were taken from metadata supplied by the sample provider, not from assay-based typing. Samples were obtained from the ongoing ImmuneRACE study (first 160 participants) and from 1,254 subjects provided by 6 global collaborators. The dataset comprised deeply sampled blood TCRbeta repertoires from subjects exposed to, actively infected with, or recovered from COVID-19. The sample metadata nearly always contained a de-identified subject ID, COVID-19 status, age in years and sex.

The CDR3 numbers 17 residues from cysteine through phenylalanine. CDR3 DNA only is kept here, 51 bases in frame from base 1. CDR1 and CDR2 were assigned from the germline V gene (reference sequence) as LNHDA and SQIVND. V ends up 9 bases short and J 3 bases short, with an unmatched junction base count of 12. Beyond this particular receptor, the publication reports: How much clinical and demographic metadata was included differed by source and by participant, and the metadata was provided uncurated.

Collaborating institutions collected whole blood in K2EDTA tubes following their own protocols. Collaborator samples were shipped for TCRbeta analysis as frozen whole blood, isolated PBMCs, or DNA extracted from either sample type. The immunoSEQ Assay, a bias-controlled multiplex PCR, was used to amplify TCRbeta CDR3 regions from genomic DNA. Per the original workflow: The number of nucleated cells in each sample was estimated from the amplification of reference gene primers within the assay. To quantify the absolute abundance of each unique TCRbeta CDR3 rearrangement, sequence reads were collapsed and filtered. For each sample, productive Simpson clonality was calculated as the square root of Simpson's diversity index over productive rearrangements. TCRdb holds this immuneACCESS table with in-frame rearrangements only. Some clones are missing; in checked studies, unresolved V genes explain under half, and the rest has no known cause. V and J calls and clone size are as listed in that table; D and trimming were resolved from the DNA. The sample data list 70,000 to 75,000 clones, and about nine tenths of these were observed just once. Roughly 9.7% of the sample is in the top ten clones.

About this clone: This clone's antigen is unknown. No qualities accompany the bases; no much larger clone lies one base away.

Sequencing was done on a sample of peripheral blood. Recombination connected TRBV19 to TRBJ2-3, and 13 bases in between align with TRBD2. The origin of this receptor is a human donor in a cohort sampled during active COVID-19. DNA sequence: TGTGCCAGCGTCGGACTAGCGGGAGTACGCGGGACAGATACGCAGTATTTT. Translated, this is CASVGLAGVRGTDTQYF.